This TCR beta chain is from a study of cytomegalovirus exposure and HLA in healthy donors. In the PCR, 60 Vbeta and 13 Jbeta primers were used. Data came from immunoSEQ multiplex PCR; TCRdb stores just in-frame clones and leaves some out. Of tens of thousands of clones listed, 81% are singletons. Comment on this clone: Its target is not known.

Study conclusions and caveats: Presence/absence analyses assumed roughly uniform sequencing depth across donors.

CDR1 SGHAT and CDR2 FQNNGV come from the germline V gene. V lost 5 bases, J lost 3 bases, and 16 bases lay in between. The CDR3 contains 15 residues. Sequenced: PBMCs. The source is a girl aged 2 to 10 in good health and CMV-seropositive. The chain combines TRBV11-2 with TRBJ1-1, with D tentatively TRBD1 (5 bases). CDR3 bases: TGTGCCAGCAGCAGCAGGCCGGGCAGGGACACTGAAGCTTTCTTT. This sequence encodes CASSSRPGRDTEAFF.